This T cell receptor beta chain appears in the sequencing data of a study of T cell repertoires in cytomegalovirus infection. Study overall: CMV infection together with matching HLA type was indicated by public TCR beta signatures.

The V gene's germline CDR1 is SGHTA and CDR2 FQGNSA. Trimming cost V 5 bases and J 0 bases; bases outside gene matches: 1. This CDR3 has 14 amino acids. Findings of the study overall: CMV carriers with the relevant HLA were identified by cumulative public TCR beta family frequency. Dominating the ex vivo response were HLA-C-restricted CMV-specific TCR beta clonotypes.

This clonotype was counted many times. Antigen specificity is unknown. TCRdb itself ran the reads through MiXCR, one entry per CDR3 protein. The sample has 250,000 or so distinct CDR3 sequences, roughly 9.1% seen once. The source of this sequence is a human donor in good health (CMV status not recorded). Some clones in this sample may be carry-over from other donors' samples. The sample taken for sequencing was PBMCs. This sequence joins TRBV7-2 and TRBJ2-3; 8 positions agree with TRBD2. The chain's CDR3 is CASSASGSTDTQYF. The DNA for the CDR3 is TGTGCCAGCAGCGCTAGCGGGAGCACAGATACGCAGTATTTT. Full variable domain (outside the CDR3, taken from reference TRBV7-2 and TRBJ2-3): GAGVSQSPSNKVTEKGKDVELRCDPISGHTALYWYRQSLGQGLEFLIYFQGNSAPDKSGLPSDRFSAERTGGSVSTLTIQRTQQEDSAVYLCASSASGSTDTQYFGPGTRLTVL.